Listed here are 22 T cell receptor beta chains from one sample, sequenced in a study of T cells in Graves' hyperthyroidism and ophthalmopathy. Regions amplified from RNA transcripts were the TCR beta CDR3 regions. Using the HTBI primer set, a first-round RT-PCR was run on the TCR CDR3. Each CDR3 protein is one row after TCRdb ran MiXCR on the multiplex PCR reads. The sample carries 450,000 to 650,000 distinct CDR3 sequences, 17% recorded once. Sequencing was performed on blood. These receptors were obtained from a young woman with Graves' ophthalmopathy.

This clonotype showed up many times. The V gene is TRBV3-1, the J gene TRBJ2-3, with 7 bases identical to TRBD2. Germline CDR1 and CDR2: LGHDT and YNNKEL (reference sequence). The trim removed 1 base at V and 7 bases at J, leaving 5 bases unmatched. The CDR3 runs 14 residues. CDR3 DNA: TGTGCCAGCAGCCAAGGGACTAGTATACATACGCAGTATTTT. Translated: CASSQGTSIHTQYF.

This clonotype was detected ten times or more. The chain combines TRBV6-1 with TRBJ2-7; 10 bases are a match to TRBD1. The CDR3 totals 15 residues. Germline V gene data show CDR1 as MNHNS and CDR2 as SASEGT. The trim removed 6 bases at V and 0 bases at J, leaving 5 bases unmatched. The CDR3 sequence is CASRSGQGFSYEQYF. DNA of the CDR3: TGTGCCAGCAGGTCGGGACAGGGGTTCTCCTACGAGCAGTACTTC.

This clonotype appeared a few times. The J gene is TRBJ2-5, the V gene TRBV28, with a possible D match to TRBD2 (5 bases). Germline-derived CDR1 and CDR2 are MDHEN and SYDVKM. CDR3 length: 15 residues. The V and J ends lost 4 bases and 5 bases respectively, with 17 bases between them. In DNA form, the CDR3 reads TGTGCCAGCAGTTCGCCGGGTTCTTCGGGGGAGACCCAGTACTTC. Residues: CASSSPGSSGETQYF.

The chain has TRBV6-1 and TRBJ2-2; a weak D match, TRBD1 (6 bases). V was pared by 6 bases and J by 0 bases, with 14 bases between. Germline values: CDR1 MNHNS, CDR2 SASEGT. The CDR3 sequence is 16 residues long. This CDR3 reads CASRPDRISNTGELFF. CDR3 coding DNA: TGTGCCAGCAGACCAGACAGGATTTCGAACACCGGGGAGCTGTTTTTT.

Of note for this clonotype: A read error may explain this, as a much larger clone is one base away. The genes are TRBV7-9 and TRBJ1-1, with a tentative D call TRBD1 (5 bases). V gave up 2 bases and J gave up 2 bases, with 15 bases separating them. CDR1 is SEHNR, CDR2 FQNEAQ, per germline (reference sequence). The CDR3 runs 16 residues. CDR3 protein: CASSLPRAGVNTEAFF. The CDR3 DNA reads TGTGCCAGCAGCTTACCCAGGGCGGGGGTAAACACTGAAGCTTTCTTT.

Comments on this clonotype: The junction and the germline gene differ at one end; a read error may be behind it. The chain combines TRBV30 with TRBJ2-2; a weak D match, TRBD1 (6 bases). The DNA end is a closer match to TRBJ1-1, so the J assignment may be wrong. The CDR3 is 14 residues long. Germline V gives CDR1 GTSNPN, CDR2 SVGIG (reference sequence). CDR3 sequence: CTWSPGHAKRGAFF. In nucleotides, the CDR3 is TGTACCTGGAGTCCGGGACATGCCAAACGAGGAGCTTTCTTT.

This rearrangement joins TRBV28 to TRBJ2-7; a possible D gene is TRBD2 (6 bases). With 5 bases removed from V and 4 bases from J, the gap between germline ends came to 18 bases. Germline-derived CDR1 and CDR2 are MDHEN and SYDVKM. This CDR3 comprises 15 residues. The CDR3 DNA reads TGTGCCAGCAGTATACCCTCTCGGGGGACTTACGAGCAGTACTTC. Translation gives CASSIPSRGTYEQYF.

The table lists this clonotype with many counts. The rearrangement joins TRBV3-1 to TRBJ2-3, with D possibly being TRBD2 (6 bases). Germline lookup yields CDR1 LGHDT and CDR2 YNNKEL (reference sequence). V was trimmed by 0 bases and J by 4 bases, leaving 23 bases between them. The length of the CDR3 is 19 residues. In DNA form, the CDR3 reads TGTGCCAGCAGCCAAGATGGTGGGATGGGCGGGACCTTCCCAGATACGCAGTATTTT. Its protein is CASSQDGGMGGTFPDTQYF.

In this sample, this clonotype turned up a few times. V and J are TRBV24-1 and TRBJ2-5; D gene unclear. CDR1 is KGHDR, CDR2 SFDVKD, per germline. V lost 4 bases to trimming and J lost 3 bases, with 11 bases between them. The length of the CDR3 is 14 residues. The CDR3 region has the DNA TGTGCCACCAGTGAGGGTACGGAGAAAGAGACCCAGTACTTC. Encoded protein: CATSEGTEKETQYF.

In regard to this clonotype: The junction departs from the called germline gene at one end, perhaps through a read error. The J gene is TRBJ1-4, the V gene TRBV11-1; D perhaps matches TRBD1 (5 bases). This CDR3 is 14 amino acids long. Germline values: CDR1 SGHAT, CDR2 FQDESV (reference sequence). The CDR3 is CASSQGQVGERLFF. CDR3 nucleotide sequence: TGTGCCAGCAGTCAGGGCCAAGTCGGTGAAAGACTGTTTTTT.

This chain connects TRBV6-2 or TRBV6-3 to TRBJ2-1; 11 nucleotides align to TRBD2. The CDR3 consists of 16 residues. V was clipped by 2 bases and J by 8 bases; unmatched bases: 8. Germline V gene lookup returns CDR1 MNHEY and CDR2 SVGEGT. The CDR3 sequence is CASSYSKLAGAHEQFF. CDR3 nucleotides: TGTGCCAGCAGTTACAGTAAACTAGCGGGAGCACATGAGCAGTTCTTC.

The sample holds many counts of this clonotype. CDR3 nucleotides: TGTGCCTGGAGTGCCGGACAGGGATTCACCTACGAGCAGTACTTC. This gives the protein CAWSAGQGFTYEQYF. This rearrangement joins TRBV30 to TRBJ2-7, with 8 bases lining up with TRBD1. The CDR3 totals 15 residues. The trim removed 1 base at V and 2 bases at J, leaving 7 bases unmatched. Germline V gene sequence: CDR1 GTSNPN, CDR2 SVGIG (reference sequence). Full variable domain (missing parts from reference TRBV30 and TRBJ2-7): SQTIHQWPATLVQPVGSPLSLECTVEGTSNPNLYWYRQAAGRGLQLLFYSVGIGQISSEVPQNLSASRPQDRQFILSSKKLLLSDSGFYLCAWSAGQGFTYEQYFGPGTRLTVT.

For the CDR3, the DNA is TGCGCCAGCAGCTTAGAGGGCTCCGATGTGGGGGGGCAGTTCTTC. Translating it yields CASSLEGSDVGGQFF. This chain links TRBV5-1 with TRBJ2-1, with a possible D match to TRBD2 (6 bases). The germline V gene encodes CDR1 SGHRS and CDR2 YFSETQ. This CDR3 has 15 amino acids. V was trimmed by 2 bases and J by 12 bases, leaving 21 bases between them.

The V and J genes are TRBV20-1 and TRBJ1-1, with D hard to call. This CDR3 has 12 residues. V gave up 1 base and J gave up 6 bases, with 9 bases separating them. Germline V lookup: CDR1 DFQATT, CDR2 SNEGSKA (reference sequence). The CDR3 region has the DNA TGCAGTGCTAGAGGGGCGCCGTCTGAAGCTTTCTTT. This translates into CSARGAPSEAFF.

This clonotype occurred many times. The genes are TRBV28 and TRBJ2-5; 12 nucleotides align to TRBD2. There are 14 residues in the CDR3. The germline V gene encodes CDR1 MDHEN and CDR2 SYDVKM. Trimming at V came to 9 bases and at J to 10 bases, leaving 12 bases not matched to a gene. The CDR3 DNA sequence: TGTGCCAGTGCTAGCGGGGGGGCCGGAAAGATCCAGTACTTC. Encoded protein: CASASGGAGKIQYF.

This clonotype was seen a few times. This rearrangement joins TRBV29-1 to TRBJ2-1; 10 nucleotides match TRBD2. This CDR3 has 15 residues. The V gene's germline CDR1 is SQVTM and CDR2 ANQGSEA. After removal of 2 bases from V and 3 bases from J, the junction contained 4 bases not matched to a gene. The CDR3 sequence is CSVETASGGYNEQFF. The CDR3 DNA is TGCAGCGTTGAAACCGCTAGCGGGGGCTACAATGAGCAGTTCTTC.

This clonotype was recorded at least ten times. The chain links TRBV7-3 to TRBJ2-1, with TRBD2 as a possible D gene (5 bases). V shed 5 bases and J shed 6 bases, with 17 bases lying between them. The germline gives CDR1 SGHTA, CDR2 FQGTGA. The CDR3 has 15 residues. CDR3 nucleotide sequence: TGTGCCAGCAGCCCCCGTCTAGCCAATGCCAATGAGCAGTTCTTC. Residues: CASSPRLANANEQFF. Complete variable domain (other parts from reference TRBV7-3 and TRBJ2-1): GAGVSQTPSNKVTEKGKYVELRCDPISGHTALYWYRQSLGQGPEFLIYFQGTGAADDSGLPNDRFFAVRPEGSVSTLKIQRTERGDSAVYLCASSPRLANANEQFFGPGTRLTVL.

This clonotype was detected ten times or more. The J gene is TRBJ1-2, the V gene TRBV2; no clear D gene. V was trimmed by 7 bases and J by 3 bases, leaving 12 bases between them. This CDR3 spans 13 amino acids. Germline-derived CDR1 and CDR2 are SNHLY and FYNNEI. The CDR3 DNA reads TGTGCCAGCATGGCAGAGGCCCACTATGGCTACACCTTC. This encodes CASMAEAHYGYTF.

The chain couples TRBV4-3 to TRBJ1-4; D possibly corresponds to TRBD1 (5 bases). The CDR3 is 15 residues long. V shed 0 bases and J shed 6 bases, with 11 bases lying between them. Germline CDR1 LGHNA, CDR2 YSLEER. This CDR3 reads CASSQDVVRDEKLFF. The CDR3 nucleotides read TGCGCCAGCAGCCAAGATGTGGTCAGGGATGAAAAACTGTTTTTT.

This clonotype was seen more than once but under ten times. The V and J genes are TRBV4-2 and TRBJ2-3; the D gene could be TRBD1 or TRBD2 (5 bases each). Germline V lookup: CDR1 LGHNA, CDR2 YNFKEQ. The length of the CDR3 is 15 residues. V lost 0 bases to trimming and J lost 6 bases, with 13 bases between them. CDR3: CASSQEHRSGDTQYF. The CDR3 DNA reads TGTGCCAGCAGCCAAGAGCACAGGTCGGGGGATACGCAGTATTTT.

This clonotype has a handful of counts. The V gene is TRBV4-1, the J gene TRBJ1-1; 8 bases agree with TRBD1. Germline lookup yields CDR1 MGHRA and CDR2 YSYEKL. The CDR3 contains 16 residues. The junction had 11 bases not matched to a gene; V was cut back by 2 bases and J by 6 bases. CDR3 DNA: TGCGCCAGCAGCCAATATTCGGGACAGGAGGTCTCTGAAGCTTTCTTT. Translated: CASSQYSGQEVSEAFF.

The rearrangement links TRBV30 to TRBJ2-4; TRBD1 agrees at 10 bases. The V gene's germline CDR1 is GTSNPN and CDR2 SVGIG (reference sequence). The CDR3 has 14 amino acids. V was clipped by 8 bases and J by 6 bases; unmatched bases: 10. The CDR3 loop is CARIPGQGRNIQYF. For the CDR3, the DNA is TGTGCCCGGATTCCGGGACAGGGGAGAAACATTCAGTACTTC.